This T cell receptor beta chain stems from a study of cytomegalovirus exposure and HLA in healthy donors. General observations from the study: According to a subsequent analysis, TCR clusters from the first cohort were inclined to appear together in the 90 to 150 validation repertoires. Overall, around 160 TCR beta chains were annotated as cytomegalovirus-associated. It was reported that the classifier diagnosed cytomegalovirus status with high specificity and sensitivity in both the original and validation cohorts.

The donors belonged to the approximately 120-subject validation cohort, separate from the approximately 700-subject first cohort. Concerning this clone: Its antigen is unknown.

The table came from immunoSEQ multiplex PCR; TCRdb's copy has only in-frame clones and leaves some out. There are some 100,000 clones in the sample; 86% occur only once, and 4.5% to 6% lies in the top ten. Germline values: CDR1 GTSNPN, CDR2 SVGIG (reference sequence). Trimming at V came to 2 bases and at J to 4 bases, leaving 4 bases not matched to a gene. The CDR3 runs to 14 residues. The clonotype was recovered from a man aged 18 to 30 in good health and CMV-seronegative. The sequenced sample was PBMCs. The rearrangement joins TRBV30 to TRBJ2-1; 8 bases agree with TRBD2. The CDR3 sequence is CAWSRGLVYNEQFF. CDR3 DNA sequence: TGTGCCTGGAGTAGGGGACTAGTTTACAATGAGCAGTTCTTC.